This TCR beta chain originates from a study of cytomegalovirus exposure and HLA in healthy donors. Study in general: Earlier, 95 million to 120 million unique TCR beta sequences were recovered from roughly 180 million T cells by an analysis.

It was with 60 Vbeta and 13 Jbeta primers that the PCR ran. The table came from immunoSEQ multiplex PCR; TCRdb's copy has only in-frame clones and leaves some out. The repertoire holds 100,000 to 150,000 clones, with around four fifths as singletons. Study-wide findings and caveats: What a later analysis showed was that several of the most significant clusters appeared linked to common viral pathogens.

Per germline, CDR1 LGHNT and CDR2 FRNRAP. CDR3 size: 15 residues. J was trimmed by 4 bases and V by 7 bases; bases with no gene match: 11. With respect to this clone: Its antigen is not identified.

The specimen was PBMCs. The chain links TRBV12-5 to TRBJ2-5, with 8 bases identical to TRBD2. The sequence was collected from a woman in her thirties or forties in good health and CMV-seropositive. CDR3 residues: CASAVSGSSGETQYF. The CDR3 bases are TGTGCTAGTGCCGTAAGCGGGAGTTCTGGAGAGACCCAGTACTTC.